Listed below are T cell receptor beta chains from one sample, sequenced in a study of T-cell memory formation after mild COVID-19. TCRdb reprocessed the 5' RACE reads with MiXCR, giving one entry per CDR3 protein. Of 470,000 or so distinct CDR3 sequences in the sample, 20% were seen once. Sequencing used PBMCs or a T cell subset sorted from them (not recorded which). These receptors originate from an adult woman who had mild COVID-19 (a few samples of this study predate the infection). Cell type and time point are not known. CDR3s include the opening cysteine and the closing phenylalanine or tryptophan. A D gene is named only where the DNA matches it firmly. Clone size, where shown, is once, few, many, or a class for clones that have expanded.

clone size	V gene	CDR3 length	J gene	D gene	CDR3 DNA	CDR3 protein
once	TRBV9	15	TRBJ2-5	-	TGTGCCAGCAGCGTAGGAACAGATAGACAAGAGACCCAGTACTTC	CASSVGTDRQETQYF
-	TRBV6-6	12	TRBJ2-7	-	TGTGCCAGCAGTGGACAATCCTACGAGCAGTACTTC	CASSGQSYEQYF
-	TRBV7-6	18	TRBJ2-3	-	TGTGCCAGCAGCCTGGTCCCCCGCCCAGCGGACAGCACAGATACGCAGTATTTT	CASSLVPRPADSTDTQYF
-	TRBV20-1	13	TRBJ2-7	-	TGCAGTGCTCGGGACGTGAGCTCCTACGAGCAGTACTTC	CSARDVSSYEQYF
-	TRBV19	14	TRBJ2-2	-	TGTGCCAGTAATCCTATCGAGGGGTCCGGGGAGCTGTTTTTT	CASNPIEGSGELFF
-	TRBV4-1	13	TRBJ2-2	-	TGCGCCAGCAGCCAAGACCCCACCGGGGAGCTGTTTTTT	CASSQDPTGELFF
-	TRBV9	16	TRBJ2-2	TRBD2	TGTGCCAGCAGCGTAAGTGGGACTAGCGGCACCGGGGAGCTGTTTTTT	CASSVSGTSGTGELFF
few	TRBV15	14	TRBJ1-5	TRBD1	TGTGCCACCAGCGCCCGGACAGGGGCCCAGCCCCAGCATTTT	CATSARTGAQPQHF
few	TRBV4-2	14	TRBJ2-2	-	TGTGCCAGCAGCCAAGTCCAGGGCACCGGGGAGCTGTTTTTT	CASSQVQGTGELFF
many	TRBV24-1	17	TRBJ2-7	TRBD2	TGTGCCACCAGTGATTCACGCCGGGGACTAGCGGGAGAAGGGCAGTACTTC	CATSDSRRGLAGEGQYF
few	TRBV5-1	15	TRBJ2-1	TRBD2	TGCGCCAGCAGCGCCGGACTAGCGGGGGGACTTGAGCAGTTCTTC	CASSAGLAGGLEQFF
-	TRBV4-3	12	TRBJ1-3	-	TGCGCCAGCAGCCCCAACGCAAACACCATATATTTT	CASSPNANTIYF
-	TRBV12-3/TRBV12-4	14	TRBJ2-7	TRBD1	TGTGCCACCAGTTTCACGGGACAGCCCTACGAGCAGTACTTC	CATSFTGQPYEQYF
many	TRBV5-1	16	TRBJ1-1	-	TGCGCCAGCAGCTTGGACCCCGGGACTACTAGCACTGAAGCTTTCTTT	CASSLDPGTTSTEAFF
-	TRBV20-1	16	TRBJ1-5	-	TGCAGTGCTCCCAACAACCAGGGGAAAGGCAATCAGCCCCAGCATTTT	CSAPNNQGKGNQPQHF
many	TRBV4-3	15	TRBJ2-1	TRBD2	TGCGCCAGCAGCCAAGCAGCGGGGCTTTGGAAGGAGCAGTTCTTC	CASSQAAGLWKEQFF
few	TRBV24-1	19	TRBJ2-2	-	TGTGCCACCAGTGTCACCCCCTCCCGGGACATCTGGACACCCGGGGAGCTGTTTTTT	CATSVTPSRDIWTPGELFF
-	TRBV7-8	15	TRBJ2-3	TRBD1	TGTGCCAGCAGCCCTTCGGACAGGAACACAGATACGCAGTATTTT	CASSPSDRNTDTQYF
-	TRBV12-3/TRBV12-4	19	TRBJ2-2	TRBD2	TGTGCCAGCAGTGACCCGGGACTAGCGGGAGGGCCGGGCACCGGGGAGCTGTTTTTT	CASSDPGLAGGPGTGELFF
few	TRBV7-2	14	TRBJ1-1	TRBD1	TGTGCCAGCAGCCCAAGGACAGGGGGCTTGTCGGCTTTCTTT	CASSPRTGGLSAFF
-	TRBV5-1	15	TRBJ2-7	-	TGCGCCAGCAGCTCCTCAGGGTTTAGCTCCTACGAGCAGTACTTC	CASSSSGFSSYEQYF
few	TRBV7-8	15	TRBJ2-7	-	TGTGCCAGCAGCTTACCATACGTCCGAGGGAACGAGCAGTACTTC	CASSLPYVRGNEQYF
-	TRBV4-2	16	TRBJ1-5	-	TGTGCCAGCAGCCAAGGGGGTAGTAGGGTGAATCAGCCCCAGCATTTT	CASSQGGSRVNQPQHF
few	TRBV6-5	14	TRBJ1-2	TRBD1	TGTGCCAGCAGTTCGACCGGACAGGGGGCTGGCTACACCTTC	CASSSTGQGAGYTF
-	TRBV5-4	13	TRBJ2-1	-	TGTGCCAGCAGCACTCCAACCAGCCTTGAGCAGTTCTTC	CASSTPTSLEQFF
-	TRBV6-6	15	TRBJ2-3	TRBD2	TGTGCCAGCAGTTCCCAAGGCGGGAGAACAGATACGCAGTATTTT	CASSSQGGRTDTQYF
few	TRBV4-1	16	TRBJ2-1	-	TGCGCCAGCAGCCAACGTCCTAGCCCCACAGAGAATGAGCAGTTCTTC	CASSQRPSPTENEQFF
once	TRBV6-2/TRBV6-3	14	TRBJ2-3	-	TGTGCCAGCAGTCCTAGAGTTCGCACAGATACGCAGTATTTT	CASSPRVRTDTQYF
few	TRBV23-1	15	TRBJ2-7	TRBD1	TGCGCCAGCGGAGACCGGGACAGGGAGGCTTGGGAGCAGTACTTC	CASGDRDREAWEQYF
-	TRBV7-2	17	TRBJ2-2	TRBD1	TGTGCCAGCAGCTTAGGGGGGACAGGGGCCCTCACCGGGGAGCTGTTTTTT	CASSLGGTGALTGELFF
few	TRBV5-1	15	TRBJ2-4	-	TGCGCCAGCAGCTTGGGTGGTGTACGGGGTAACATTCAGTACTTC	CASSLGGVRGNIQYF
few	TRBV5-5	15	TRBJ1-6	TRBD1	TGTGCCAGCAGCTCCGGACAGGGAGGGATTTCACCCCTCCACTTT	CASSSGQGGISPLHF
-	TRBV4-1	15	TRBJ1-2	TRBD1	TGCGCCAGCAGCCCGGACAGGGGGCGACCCTATGGCTACACCTTC	CASSPDRGRPYGYTF
few	TRBV18	14	TRBJ1-2	-	TGTGCCAGCTCACCACTAGGCAGCGATTATGGCTACACCTTC	CASSPLGSDYGYTF
-	TRBV11-2	16	TRBJ2-1	-	TGTGCCAGCAGCTTAGATCTGGCAGGGGCCTACAATGAGCAGTTCTTC	CASSLDLAGAYNEQFF
-	TRBV7-2	14	TRBJ2-5	-	TGTGCCAGCAGCTTACGCCGGGAGTGGGAGACCCAGTACTTC	CASSLRREWETQYF
-	TRBV5-1	14	TRBJ2-5	-	TGCGCCAGCAGCTCCCGGACAGATCAAGAGACCCAGTACTTC	CASSSRTDQETQYF
-	TRBV20-1	15	TRBJ2-1	TRBD2	TGCAGTGCTGGACTAGCGGGAGGGCCGTACAATGAGCAGTTCTTC	CSAGLAGGPYNEQFF
few	TRBV20-1	14	TRBJ1-5	TRBD1	TGCAGTGCAATACAGGGGGCGAGCAATCAGCCCCAGCATTTT	CSAIQGASNQPQHF
many	TRBV5-1	16	TRBJ2-7	-	TGCGCCAGCAGCTTGTTCAAGCCAGGGAGCTCCTACGAGCAGTACTTC	CASSLFKPGSSYEQYF
few	TRBV2	15	TRBJ2-7	-	TGTGCCAGCAAAGAGGGGATGCCGGTCCCCTACGAGCAGTACTTC	CASKEGMPVPYEQYF
few	TRBV9	14	TRBJ1-2	-	TGTGCCAGCAGCCGAGACGGGGCAGGAGCTGGCTACACCTTC	CASSRDGAGAGYTF
few	TRBV24-1	13	TRBJ2-1	-	TGTGCCACCAGTGACTACCGGGACAATGAGCAGTTCTTC	CATSDYRDNEQFF
-	TRBV5-1	15	TRBJ2-7	-	TGCGCCAGCAGTTTCACCGGGACTTCCTACTACGAGCAGTACTTC	CASSFTGTSYYEQYF
-	TRBV7-9	13	TRBJ1-1	-	TGTGCCAGCAGCTTAGTCGGCAGTCCGGAAGCTTTCTTT	CASSLVGSPEAFF
-	TRBV6-5	14	TRBJ2-7	-	TGTGCCAGCAGGGGTAACTGGGACTCCTACGAGCAGTACTTC	CASRGNWDSYEQYF
-	TRBV12-3/TRBV12-4	11	TRBJ1-3	-	TGTGCCAGCAGATGGGGAAACACCATATATTTT	CASRWGNTIYF